This T cell receptor beta chain is drawn from a study of cytomegalovirus exposure and HLA in healthy donors. Study observations and caveats: Listed as cytomegalovirus-associated were 150 to 200 TCR beta chains. Specificity of a few CMV-associated chains for CMV antigens was verified in vitro. According to a later analysis, donors in an Asian-associated ancestry cluster reportedly had fewer N-insertions than the roughly 670-donor mean. There were several of the most significant clusters that appeared linked to common viral pathogens in a later analysis.

This clone has more than one count but fewer than ten. Its antigen is undetermined. The PCR used 60 Vbeta and 13 Jbeta primers. Assay: immunoSEQ multiplex PCR; the TCRdb copy retains only in-frame clones and omits some. The table shows 100,000 to 150,000 clones, with less than 10% occurring only once. The V gene lost 4 bases and the J gene lost 4 bases, with 14 bases spanning the gap. CDR1 SGHTS and CDR2 YDEGEE come from the germline V gene. The CDR3 length is 15 residues. The sequenced sample was PBMCs. This chain joins TRBV5-8 and TRBJ2-2; D is possibly TRBD1 (6 bases). This clonotype was obtained from a woman aged 40 to 50 in good health and CMV-seropositive. The CDR3 spells CASSLGGIGTGELFF. The CDR3 region has the DNA TGTGCCAGCAGCCTAGGGGGAATCGGCACCGGGGAGCTGTTTTTT.